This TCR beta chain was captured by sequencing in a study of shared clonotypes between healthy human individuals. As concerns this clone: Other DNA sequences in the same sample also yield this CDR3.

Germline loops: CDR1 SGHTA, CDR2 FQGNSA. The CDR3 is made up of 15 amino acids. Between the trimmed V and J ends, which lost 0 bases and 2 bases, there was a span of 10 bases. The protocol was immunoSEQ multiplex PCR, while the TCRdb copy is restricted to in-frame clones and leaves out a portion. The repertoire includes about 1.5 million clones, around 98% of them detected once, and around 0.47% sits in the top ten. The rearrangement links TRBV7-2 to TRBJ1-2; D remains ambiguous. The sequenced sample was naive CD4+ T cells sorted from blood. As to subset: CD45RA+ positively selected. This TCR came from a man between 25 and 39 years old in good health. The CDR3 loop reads CASSLAPGLNYGYTF. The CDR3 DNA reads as TGTGCCAGCAGCTTAGCGCCGGGTCTAAACTATGGCTACACCTTC.